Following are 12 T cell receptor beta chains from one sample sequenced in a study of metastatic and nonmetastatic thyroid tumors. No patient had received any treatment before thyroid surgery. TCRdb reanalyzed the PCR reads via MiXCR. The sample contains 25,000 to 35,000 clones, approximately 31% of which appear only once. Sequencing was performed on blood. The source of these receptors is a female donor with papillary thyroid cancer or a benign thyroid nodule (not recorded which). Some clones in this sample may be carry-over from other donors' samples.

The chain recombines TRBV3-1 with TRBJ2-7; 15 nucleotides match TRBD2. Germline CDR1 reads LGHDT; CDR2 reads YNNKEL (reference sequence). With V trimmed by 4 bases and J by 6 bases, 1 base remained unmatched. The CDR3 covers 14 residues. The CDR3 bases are TGTGCCAGCAGCCCGGGACTAGCGGGAGGCGAGCAGTACTTC. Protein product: CASSPGLAGGEQYF.

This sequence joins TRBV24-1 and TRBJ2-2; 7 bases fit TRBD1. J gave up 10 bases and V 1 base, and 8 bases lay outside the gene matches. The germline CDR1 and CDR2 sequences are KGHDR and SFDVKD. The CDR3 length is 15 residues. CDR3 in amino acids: CATSDLQGRTEELFF. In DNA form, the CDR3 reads TGTGCCACCAGTGATTTACAGGGGCGGACAGAGGAGCTGTTTTTT.

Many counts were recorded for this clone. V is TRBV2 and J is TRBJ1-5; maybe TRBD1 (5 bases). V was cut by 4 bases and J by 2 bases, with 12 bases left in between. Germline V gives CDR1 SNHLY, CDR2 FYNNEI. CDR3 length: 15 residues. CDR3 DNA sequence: TGTGCCAGCAGTGGGATGGGGCACGGCAATCAGCCCCAGCATTTT. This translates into CASSGMGHGNQPQHF.

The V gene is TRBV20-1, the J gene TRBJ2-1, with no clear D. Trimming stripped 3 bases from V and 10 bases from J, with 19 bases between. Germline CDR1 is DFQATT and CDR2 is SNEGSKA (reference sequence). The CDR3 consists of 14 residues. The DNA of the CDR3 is TGCAGTGCTAGCGATGCCGTCTCGCTTGGGGAGCAGTTCTTC. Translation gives CSASDAVSLGEQFF.

CDR3: CSARYMGTDSSPLHF. CDR3 nucleotides: TGCAGTGCTAGATATATGGGCACGGATTCTTCACCCCTCCACTTT. This chain links TRBV20-1 with TRBJ1-6; D unresolved. The CDR3 has 15 residues. Germline V CDR1 and CDR2: DFQATT, SNEGSKA (reference sequence). V lost 2 bases, J lost 9 bases, and 17 bases lay in between.

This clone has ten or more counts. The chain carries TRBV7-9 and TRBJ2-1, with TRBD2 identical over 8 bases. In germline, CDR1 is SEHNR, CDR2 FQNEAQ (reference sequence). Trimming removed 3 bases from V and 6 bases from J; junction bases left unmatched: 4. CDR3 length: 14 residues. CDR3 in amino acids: CASSFGTRVNEQFF. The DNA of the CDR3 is TGTGCCAGCAGCTTCGGGACTAGGGTCAATGAGCAGTTCTTC.

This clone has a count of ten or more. CDR3 region: CASSERISGAGEFNEQFF. The CDR3 coding sequence is TGTGCCAGCAGTGAAAGGATTTCAGGAGCGGGAGAGTTCAATGAGCAGTTCTTC. This rearrangement joins TRBV25-1 to TRBJ2-1, with 8 nucleotides matching TRBD2. CDR1 and CDR2 (germline): MGHDK, SYGVNS. After removal of 2 bases from V and 6 bases from J, the junction contained 15 bases not matched to a gene. The CDR3 spans 18 residues.

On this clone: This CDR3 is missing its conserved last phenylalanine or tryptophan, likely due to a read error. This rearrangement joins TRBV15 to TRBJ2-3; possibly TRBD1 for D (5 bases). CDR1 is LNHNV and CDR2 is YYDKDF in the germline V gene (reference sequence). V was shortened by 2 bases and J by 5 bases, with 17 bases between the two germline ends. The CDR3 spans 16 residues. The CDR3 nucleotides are TGTGCCACCAGCAGACATAGGGGCAGAAAGGGAGATACGCAGTATATT. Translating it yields CATSRHRGRKGDTQYI.

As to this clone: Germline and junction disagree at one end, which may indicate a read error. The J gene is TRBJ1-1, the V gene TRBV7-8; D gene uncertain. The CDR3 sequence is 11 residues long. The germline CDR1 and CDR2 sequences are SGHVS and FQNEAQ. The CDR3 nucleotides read TGTGCCACCAGCTCGGTCACTGAAGCTTTCTTT. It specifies CATSSVTEAFF.

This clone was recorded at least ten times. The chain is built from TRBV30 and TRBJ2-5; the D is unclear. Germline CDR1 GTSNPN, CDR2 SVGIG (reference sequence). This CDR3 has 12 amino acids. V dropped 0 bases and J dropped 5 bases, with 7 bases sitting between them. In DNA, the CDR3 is TGTGCCTGGAGTGTAGTCGATGAGACCCAGTACTTC. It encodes CAWSVVDETQYF.

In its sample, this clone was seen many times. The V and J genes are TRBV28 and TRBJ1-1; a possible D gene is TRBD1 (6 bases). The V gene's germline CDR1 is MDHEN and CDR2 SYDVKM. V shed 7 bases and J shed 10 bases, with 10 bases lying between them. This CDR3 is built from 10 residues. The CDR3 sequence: CASKKGVAFF. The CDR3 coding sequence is TGTGCCAGCAAAAAGGGGGTAGCTTTCTTT.

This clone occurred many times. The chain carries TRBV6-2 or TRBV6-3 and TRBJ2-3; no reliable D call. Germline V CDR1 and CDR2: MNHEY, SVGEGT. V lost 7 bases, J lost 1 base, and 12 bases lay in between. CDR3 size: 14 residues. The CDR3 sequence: CASTRTVGTDTQYF. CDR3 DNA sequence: TGTGCCAGCACCCGTACAGTAGGCACAGATACGCAGTATTTT.